The 5 T cell receptor beta chains below come from one sample, sequenced in a study of T cells after yellow fever vaccination. MiXCR was run by TCRdb on the 5' RACE reads, yielding one entry per CDR3 protein. The sample has about 250,000 distinct CDR3 sequences, 3.6% seen once. The sample was PBMCs, taken 15 days after the yellow fever booster vaccination. Receptors were obtained from a man between 18 and 29 years old who received the YFV17D yellow fever vaccine.

The V call is TRBV7-9, the J call TRBJ2-5; D not resolved. Germline V gene data show CDR1 as SEHNR and CDR2 as FQNEAQ (reference sequence). This CDR3 contains 11 residues. Trimming cost V 1 base and J 13 bases, with 10 bases left between them. CDR3 coding DNA: TGTGCCAGCAGCTTAGGTGGAGCGAGGTACTTC. Translating gives CASSLGGARYF.

V usage is TRBV7-9 and J usage is TRBJ2-7; D is uncertain. CDR3 length equals 14 residues. V was cut by 5 bases and J by 5 bases, with 16 bases left in between. CDR1 SEHNR and CDR2 FQNEAQ come from the germline V gene (reference sequence). CDR3 loop: CASSPPLPRDEQYF. CDR3 sequence (DNA): TGTGCCAGCAGCCCCCCCCTCCCTCGGGACGAGCAGTACTTC.

This clonotype came up many times. The chain joins TRBV10-3 to TRBJ2-3, with D possibly matching TRBD1 (6 bases). CDR1 is ENHRY, CDR2 SYGVKD, per germline. V lost 0 bases, J lost 0 bases, and 16 bases lay in between. This CDR3 spans 18 amino acids. CDR3 sequence (DNA): TGTGCCATCAGTGAGTCGACAGGCTGGTCAGTTAGCACAGATACGCAGTATTTT. Its protein product is CAISESTGWSVSTDTQYF.

The chain couples TRBV12-3 or TRBV12-4 to TRBJ1-2; possibly TRBD1 for D (6 bases). V dropped 6 bases and J dropped 6 bases, with 14 bases sitting between them. This CDR3 is built from 13 residues. CDR3 bases: TGTGCCAGCAGCCTGGGGGCGTCTGATGGCTACACCTTC. Translating it yields CASSLGASDGYTF.

The table lists this clonotype with many counts. The chain uses TRBV10-3 and TRBJ1-6, with D hard to call. CDR1 and CDR2 (germline): ENHRY, SYGVKD. The CDR3 runs 14 residues. Trimming took off 3 bases at V and 10 bases at J, with 13 bases between the two ends. The CDR3: CAISEEGAGSPLHF. DNA of the CDR3: TGTGCCATCAGTGAAGAGGGCGCGGGCTCACCCCTCCACTTT.